This TCR beta chain was retrieved from a study of blood T cell repertoires in COVID-19. The CDR3 is 12 amino acids. Trimming shortened V by 5 bases and J by 7 bases, and 12 bases separated the two germline ends. CDR1 and CDR2 from the germline V gene are SQVTM and ANQGSEA. Original data processing: Amplification from reference gene primers served as the basis for estimated nucleated cell counts. Assay used: immunoSEQ multiplex PCR; TCRdb lists only in-frame clones, some missing. Clone size and the V and J calls come from that table; the DNA yielded D and trimming. The repertoire includes tens of thousands of clones, about 91% of them detected once, and 4.5% to 7% sits in the top ten.

The sequencing sample was made of peripheral blood. The origin of this receptor is a woman aged 80 or over with acute or convalescent COVID-19. The rearrangement uses TRBV29-1 and TRBJ2-1; a weak D match, TRBD2 (6 bases). This chain's CDR3 is CSVLGGTNEQFF. The CDR3 DNA sequence: TGCAGCGTTTTGGGGGGTACAAATGAGCAGTTCTTC.